This TCR beta chain was sequenced in a study of blood T cell repertoires in COVID-19. About the research overall: From the United States, Italy and Spain came samples of acute and convalescent COVID-19. Sample material is recorded as cDNA or gDNA derived from T cells, B-cell-depleted T cells, or PBMCs.

As handled by the study authors: Amplification from reference gene primers served as the basis for estimated nucleated cell counts. This table comes from immunoSEQ multiplex PCR, and its TCRdb copy is limited to in-frame clones, with some not included. D and trimming come from the DNA, and the V and J calls and clone size come from that table. The table has approximately 110,000 clones, 69% seen once. The CDR3 loop spans 19 amino acids. V was pared by 0 bases and J by 3 bases, with 19 bases between. Germline CDR1 is SGHNT and CDR2 is YYREEE (reference sequence). This sequence was found in a man older than 75 with acute or convalescent COVID-19. The genes are TRBV5-4 and TRBJ2-6, with D possibly matching TRBD1 (5 bases). Sequences were obtained from peripheral blood. The CDR3 loop reads CASSLEAARTSLGANVLTF. As DNA, the CDR3 is TGTGCCAGCAGCTTGGAGGCAGCCCGGACATCTCTTGGGGCCAACGTCCTGACTTTC.